The next 5 T cell receptor beta chains were all read from a single sample in a study of cytomegalovirus exposure and HLA in healthy donors. Amplification used 60 Vbeta primers and 13 Jbeta primers. Repertoires were generated with immunoSEQ multiplex PCR, while TCRdb's copy carries only in-frame clones and drops some. Of some 160,000 clones in the sample, roughly 88% were seen once. Input material: PBMCs. These TCRs come from a woman in her late teens or twenties in good health and CMV-seronegative.

The chain couples TRBV5-1 to TRBJ2-5, with D perhaps TRBD1 (6 bases). The CDR3 covers 12 residues. V was pared by 7 bases and J by 4 bases, with 11 bases between. In germline, CDR1 is SGHRS, CDR2 YFSETQ. The CDR3 DNA follows: TGCGCCAGCGCACAGGGAACAGAGACCCAGTACTTC. Protein product: CASAQGTETQYF. The full variable domain, in which reference TRBV5-1 and TRBJ2-5 provide the parts outside the CDR3, is KAGVTQTPRYLIKTRGQQVTLSCSPISGHRSVSWYQQTPGQGLQFLFEYFSETQRNKGNFPGRFSGRQFSNSRSEMNVSTLELGDSALYLCASAQGTETQYFGPGTRLLVL.

This sequence joins TRBV19 and TRBJ2-2; no clear D gene. Trimming stripped 3 bases from V and 3 bases from J, with 11 bases between. Germline V lookup: CDR1 LNHDA, CDR2 SQIVND (reference sequence). This CDR3 has 15 amino acids. The chain's CDR3 is CASSIGQAYTGELFF. The DNA of the CDR3 is TGTGCCAGTAGTATTGGGCAGGCGTACACCGGGGAGCTGTTTTTT.

The chain combines TRBV15 with TRBJ1-1; weak D call: TRBD1 (5 bases). The germline V gene encodes CDR1 LNHNV and CDR2 YYDKDF (reference sequence). The CDR3 runs 14 residues. Deletions cut 5 bases from V and 5 bases from J, with 15 bases between. CDR3: CATSPGGEETEAFF. In nucleotides, the CDR3 is TGTGCCACCAGCCCCGGAGGGGAAGAAACTGAAGCTTTCTTT.

This clone was seen only a few times. CDR3 in DNA: TGTGCCAGCAGCTTAGATTGGACAGAAGATGGCTACACCTTC. Translation gives CASSLDWTEDGYTF. The chain uses TRBV7-8 and TRBJ1-2; a possible D gene is TRBD1 (6 bases). CDR1 is SGHVS and CDR2 is FQNEAQ in the germline V gene. CDR3 length: 14 residues. The ends were cut back, 1 base at V and 6 bases at J, with 12 bases in the middle.

This clone was recorded a few times. The chain is built from TRBV6-6 and TRBJ1-2; 7 bases map to TRBD1. Germline CDR1 reads MNHNY; CDR2 reads SVGAGI (reference sequence). V lost 0 bases, J lost 6 bases, and 7 bases stayed unmatched. The CDR3 is made up of 15 amino acids. The CDR3, as DNA: TGTGCCAGCAGTTACTCTCCAACAGGGGAGGATGGCTACACCTTC. This sequence encodes CASSYSPTGEDGYTF.